One and the same sample provided the 4 T cell receptor beta chains below, sequenced in a study of early T cells in non-severe SARS-CoV-2 infection. MiXCR, applied by TCRdb to the 5' RACE reads, yields one record per CDR3 protein. The sample lists about 85,000 distinct CDR3 sequences; about 15% were seen once. Sequences were obtained from whole blood. These receptors came from an adult who was a healthcare worker with PCR-confirmed SARS-CoV-2 infection or an uninfected control (not recorded which).

The J gene is TRBJ2-1, the V gene TRBV29-1; D call uncertain. The CDR3 sequence is 10 residues long. The germline CDR1 and CDR2 sequences are SQVTM and ANQGSEA. With 3 bases removed from V and 6 bases from J, the gap between germline ends came to 3 bases. The CDR3: CSVDVNEQFF. CDR3 bases: TGCAGCGTTGATGTCAATGAGCAGTTCTTC.

The chain links TRBV20-1 to TRBJ2-5; 7 bases fit TRBD1. This CDR3 is 17 amino acids long. The germline V gene has CDR1 DFQATT and CDR2 SNEGSKA (reference sequence). Trimming at V came to 3 bases and at J to 2 bases, leaving 15 bases not matched to a gene. The CDR3 DNA reads as TGCAGTGCTAGGTCCCTTCCCGGGACAGCGCTTCAAGAGACCCAGTACTTC. This sequence encodes CSARSLPGTALQETQYF.

This clonotype occurred many times. This chain links TRBV7-6 with TRBJ2-7, with 16 nucleotides matching TRBD2. The germline CDR1 and CDR2 sequences are SGHVS and FNYEAQ. V dropped 5 bases and J dropped 1; count of bases not matched to a gene: 2. CDR3 length: 16 amino acids. The CDR3 loop is CASSPGLAGGSYEQYF. For the CDR3, the DNA is TGTGCCAGCAGCCCGGGACTAGCGGGAGGGTCCTACGAGCAGTACTTC.

This chain joins TRBV12-3 or TRBV12-4 and TRBJ1-1; D uncertain. The CDR3 extends over 13 amino acids. V lost 5 bases, J lost 8 bases, and 15 bases lay in between. For the CDR3, the DNA is TGTGCCAGCAGTCCCCCGAATGCAGCAGAAGCTTTCTTT. It encodes CASSPPNAAEAFF.